These T cell receptor beta chains were read from a single sample in a study of vaccination and CD4 T cells after COVID-19. No antigen has been assigned to these receptors. TCRdb itself ran the PCR reads through MiXCR, one entry per CDR3 protein. The sample lists about 20,000 distinct CDR3 sequences; 35% to 45% were seen once. Specimen: CD4+ T cells from blood, cultured in vitro, collected about 7 months after SARS-CoV-2 vaccination. Source of these receptors: a human donor who had recovered from COVID-19. CDR3s include the opening cysteine and the closing phenylalanine or tryptophan. D genes are given only for firm matches. Size values are once, few and many counts, or a class for expanded clones, and some rows have none.

>TRBV28|15|TRBD1|TRBJ2-5|few
CASSLWGQRQQTQYF
TGTGCCAGCAGTTTATGGGGACAGCGCCAGCAGACCCAGTACTTC
>TRBV18|16|NA|TRBJ1-6|NA
CASSPVGQGMLSPLHF
TGTGCCAGCTCACCTGTAGGCCAGGGGATGCTTTCACCCCTCCACTTT
>TRBV20-1|15|TRBD1|TRBJ2-1|few
CSASTWTGAYNEQFF
TGCAGTGCTTCAACATGGACAGGGGCCTACAATGAGCAGTTCTTC
>TRBV20-1|12|TRBD2|TRBJ2-3|few
CSATADGGTQYF
TGCAGTGCTACCGCCGACGGGGGGACGCAGTATTTT
>TRBV7-2|16|NA|TRBJ2-1|few
CASSLAFYTSYNEQFF
TGTGCCAGCAGCTTAGCATTCTACACATCATACAATGAGCAGTTCTTC
>TRBV24-1|16|NA|TRBJ2-5|NA
CATSDLPRDQRETQYF
TGTGCCACCAGTGATTTGCCCCGGGACCAAAGAGAGACCCAGTACTTC
>TRBV27|13|NA|TRBJ2-5|few
CASKLDSQETQYF
TGTGCCAGCAAATTGGACAGCCAAGAGACCCAGTACTTC
>TRBV20-1|16|TRBD2|TRBJ2-7|NA
CSARDSGMGISVEQYF
TGCAGTGCTAGAGATAGCGGGATGGGGATCTCTGTCGAGCAGTACTTC
>TRBV28|17|NA|TRBJ2-3|NA
CASSPIMGPAPTDTQYF
TGTGCCAGCAGTCCAATAATGGGACCGGCCCCCACAGATACGCAGTATTTT
>TRBV7-9|15|NA|TRBJ1-5|NA
CASSQAGGLGQPQHF
TGTGCCAGCAGCCAAGCGGGGGGATTGGGACAGCCCCAGCATTTT
>TRBV2|15|NA|TRBJ2-3|NA
CASSERAYSTDTQYF
TGTGCCAGCAGTGAAAGGGCCTACTCCACAGATACGCAGTATTTT
>TRBV28|14|NA|TRBJ1-6|NA
CASSFEGRVSPLHF
TGTGCCAGCAGTTTTGAGGGGAGGGTGTCACCCCTCCACTTT
>TRBV6-2/TRBV6-3|14|TRBD2|TRBJ2-7|NA
CASEGGRALREQYF
TGTGCCAGCGAAGGCGGGAGGGCGCTTCGGGAGCAGTACTTC
>TRBV28|15|TRBD1|TRBJ1-2|NA
CASRSTGGERIGYTF
TGTGCCAGCAGGTCCACAGGGGGTGAGCGTATAGGCTACACCTTC
>TRBV6-1|15|TRBD1|TRBJ2-1|NA
CASSEAGQGYNEQFF
TGTGCCAGCAGTGAAGCGGGACAGGGCTACAATGAGCAGTTCTTC
>TRBV20-1|15|NA|TRBJ1-3|NA
CSASLSGSSGNAIYF
TGCAGTGCTAGTTTATCAGGCAGCTCTGGAAACGCCATATATTTT
>TRBV15|15|TRBD2|TRBJ2-7|medium-sized
CATSRDREGPDEQYF
TGTGCCACCAGCAGAGATCGGGAGGGGCCGGACGAGCAGTACTTC
>TRBV7-3|12|NA|TRBJ2-7|NA
CASHTGTYEQYF
TGTGCCAGCCATACAGGAACCTACGAGCAGTACTTC
>TRBV12-2|12|NA|TRBJ2-7|NA
CASRLEIYEQYF
TGTGCAAGTCGCTTAGAGATATACGAGCAGTACTTC
>TRBV10-3|14|TRBD1|TRBJ2-7|NA
CAISRDSDSYEQYF
TGTGCCATCAGTAGGGACAGCGACTCCTACGAGCAGTACTTC
>TRBV20-1|18|TRBD2|TRBJ2-1|few
CSANVYTSSGSSYNEQFF
TGCAGTGCTAATGTCTACACTTCTAGCGGGAGCTCCTACAATGAGCAGTTCTTC
>TRBV7-2|15|TRBD1|TRBJ2-7|few
CASSLWGQGGPEQYF
TGTGCCAGCAGCTTATGGGGACAGGGGGGACCCGAGCAGTACTTC
>TRBV7-9|15|TRBD1|TRBJ1-5|NA
CASSFGDRGYQPQHF
TGTGCCAGCAGCTTTGGCGACAGGGGTTATCAGCCCCAGCATTTT
>TRBV7-6|16|NA|TRBJ2-1|NA
CASSLVTSFAYNEQFF
TGTGCCAGCAGCTTAGTGACCAGTTTTGCCTACAATGAGCAGTTCTTC
>TRBV7-6|16|TRBD1|TRBJ1-1|few
CASSPNRGDMNTEAFF
TGTGCCAGCAGCCCGAACAGGGGCGACATGAACACTGAAGCTTTCTTT
>TRBV6-1|13|NA|TRBJ2-5|NA
CASSVAGLETQYF
TGTGCCAGCAGTGTTGCGGGGCTAGAGACCCAGTACTTC
>TRBV27|15|TRBD2|TRBJ2-3|NA
CASISGRGVTDTQYF
TGTGCCAGCATAAGCGGGAGGGGGGTCACAGATACGCAGTATTTT
>TRBV20-1|14|TRBD1|TRBJ2-1|NA
CSAPRQGTYNEQFF
TGCAGTGCTCCCAGACAGGGGACCTACAATGAGCAGTTCTTC
>TRBV7-8|14|NA|TRBJ1-1|NA
CASSLGQANTEAFF
TGTGCCAGCAGCTTAGGGCAGGCGAACACTGAAGCTTTCTTT
>TRBV7-6|16|NA|TRBJ2-3|NA
CASSLGTLVYTDTQYF
TGTGCCAGCAGCTTAGGGACGCTAGTATATACAGATACGCAGTATTTT
>TRBV28|13|TRBD1|TRBJ2-5|few
CASITGGMETQYF
TGTGCCAGCATTACAGGGGGCATGGAGACCCAGTACTTC
>TRBV18|18|TRBD1|TRBJ2-5|NA
CASSPAGQGPRGGETQYF
TGTGCCAGCTCACCGGCTGGACAGGGACCACGTGGGGGGGAGACCCAGTACTTC
>TRBV27|14|TRBD2|TRBJ2-1|few
CASKVARGDNEQFF
TGTGCCAGCAAGGTGGCCCGGGGGGACAATGAGCAGTTCTTC